This T cell receptor beta chain appears in the sequencing data of a study of post-analysis software for immune sequencing data (dated by TCRdb to the mid-2010s). For the wider study: Disease courses on record covered relapsing-remitting, secondary progressive and progressive-relapsing multiple sclerosis, though some patients had no subtype annotation. The patient repertoires were compared against 11 previously published healthy control repertoires obtained from donors aged about 6 to 28 years. A subset of samples was prepared in parallel using single-end sample barcoding, then pooled and co-amplified after Illumina adapter ligation. What the authors observed across the whole study: The multiple sclerosis patient group was slightly younger than the control group. When samples were clustered directly using the F measure, samples prepared in the same batch co-clustered strongly, which prompted a batch-effect correction. Significantly higher frequencies in patients than in controls were found for a handful of TRBV segments, including TRBV5-6, TRBV5-1 and TRBV20-1. Significantly lower normalized Chao1 diversity was found in multiple sclerosis patients than in controls, suggesting substantial peripheral T-cell clonal expansion.

The library was produced with PCR. The listed sequencing device is Illumina HiSeq 2500. Unique molecular identifiers were incorporated into TCR beta cDNA libraries to reduce PCR and sequencing biases. Every 1 to 10 million input T cells yielded approximately 500,000 cDNA molecules, meaning each molecule approximated one T cell. Patient libraries were prepared and sequenced with the same protocol used for the earlier healthy control dataset. Samples belonging to the same batch were prepared together, multiplexed and sequenced on a shared HiSeq lane. As for the authors' bioinformatics: MIGEC was used to process the raw barcoded reads, and molecular identifier groups with only a single read were discarded before consensus assembly and CDR3 extraction. VDJtools was used for post-analysis of the clonotype tables, with diversity normalized by down-sampling every dataset to the smallest sample size. To correct batch-related cross-sample contamination, repertoire overlap clustering matched CDR3 amino acid sequences but not nucleotide sequences. TCRdb took the public reads, trimmed them with fastp at Q25, ran MiXCR for clone calling and kept in-frame beta chains. CDR3 protein sequences are deduplicated, and each keeps its most common genes and DNA. These V and J calls are TCRdb output, not the study's own analysis. Here the sample has 400,000 to 500,000 distinct CDR3 sequences; 39% occur a single time. 7.6% of the sample is taken by the ten largest.

The sample holds a few counts of this clonotype. Its antigen specificity is not known. Qualities for individual bases were not recorded, and no much larger clone is one base off. To demonstrate the VDJtools post-analysis software, the study profiled TCR beta repertoires from the peripheral blood of 13 young patients with multiple sclerosis. The multiple sclerosis patients were children and adolescents between roughly 6 and 17 years of age. There are 15 amino acids in the CDR3, from cysteine to phenylalanine inclusive. The sequence is cut down to CDR3 DNA, 45 bases in frame from base 1. The junction carries 16 bases between V and J, which are trimmed by 4 bases and 7 bases respectively.

The source material was blood. The sequence is built from TRBV12-3 or TRBV12-4 and TRBJ1-4, with a tentative D gene TRBD1 over 5 matching bases. The TCR originated in a girl between 2 and 10 years old with multiple sclerosis. The CDR3 corresponds to CASSSIGASGEKLFF. The nucleotide sequence reads TGTGCCAGCAGTTCGATCGGGGCGTCAGGTGAAAAACTGTTTTTT.